The 26 T cell receptor beta chains below come from one sample, sequenced in a study of vaccination and CD4 T cells after COVID-19. Treatment here: roughly ten-day PBMC culture with coronavirus spike peptide pools or control peptides (ViraFEST assay). Scientists ran DNA taken from cultured CD4+ T cells through the Oncomine TCR Beta short-read assay for sequencing. MiXCR was run by TCRdb on the PCR reads, yielding one entry per CDR3 protein. The data hold thousands of distinct CDR3 sequences, with less than 25% observed a single time. Their cognate antigens are unknown. Sequencing was done on a sample of CD4+ T cells from blood, cultured in vitro. Every receptor here comes from a human donor who had recovered from COVID-19.

V and J are TRBV19 and TRBJ2-5, with D uncertain. Germline CDR1 and CDR2: LNHDA and SQIVND (reference sequence). CDR3 size: 13 residues. The germline V and J ends were trimmed by 5 bases and 4 bases, with 11 bases remaining between them. CDR3 DNA sequence: TGTGCCAGTAGTCCAACCCCCGGAGAGACCCAGTACTTC. Its protein product is CASSPTPGETQYF. The whole variable domain, filled in from reference TRBV19 and TRBJ2-5, reads DGGITQSPKYLFRKEGQNVTLSCEQNLNHDAMYWYRQDPGQGLRLIYYSQIVNDFQKGDIAEGYSVSREKKESFPLTVTSAQKNPTAFYLCASSPTPGETQYFGPGTRLLVL.

This clonotype has more than one count but fewer than ten. V gene TRBV6-5 combines with J gene TRBJ2-5, with unresolved D. V shed 2 bases and J shed 4 bases, with 2 bases lying between them. The germline V gene encodes CDR1 MNHEY and CDR2 SVGAGI. The CDR3 sequence is 11 residues long. The CDR3 region has the DNA TGTGCCAGCAGTTACGCAGAGACCCAGTACTTC. As protein: CASSYAETQYF.

The chain has TRBV12-3 or TRBV12-4 and TRBJ1-3; 7 nucleotides align to TRBD1. V lost 5 bases to trimming and J lost 0 bases; unmatched junction nucleotides: 10. The CDR3 is 17 amino acids. DNA of the CDR3: TGTGCCAGCAGTCCCCCGGGACAGCTGAGCTCTGGAAACACCATATATTTT. This encodes CASSPPGQLSSGNTIYF.

The rearrangement joins TRBV5-1 to TRBJ2-3; the match to TRBD2 covers 13 bases. CDR1 and CDR2 from the germline V gene are SGHRS and YFSETQ. The CDR3 is 16 amino acids. The V gene end was trimmed by 3 bases and the J gene end by 7 bases; junction bases not matched to a gene: 8. CDR3 sequence (DNA): TGCGCCAGCAGCTCCACTAGCGGGGGGGCATGGAATACGCAGTATTTT. It is translated as CASSSTSGGAWNTQYF.

V usage is TRBV5-4 and J usage is TRBJ2-5; tentatively, D is TRBD1 (5 bases). The germline V gene has CDR1 SGHNT and CDR2 YYREEE (reference sequence). V was pared by 1 base and J by 5 bases, with 9 bases between. The CDR3 is 13 residues long. Here the CDR3 DNA reads TGTGCCAGCAGCTTGATACCAGGGGAGACCCAGTACTTC. It encodes CASSLIPGETQYF.

This clonotype was picked up a small number of times. V is TRBV30 and J is TRBJ2-5, with unresolved D. The CDR3 contains 11 residues. V was trimmed by 0 bases and J by 5 bases, leaving 4 bases between them. CDR1 and CDR2 (germline): GTSNPN, SVGIG (reference sequence). In DNA form, the CDR3 reads TGTGCCTGGAGTGTACGGGAGACCCAGTACTTC. Its protein product is CAWSVRETQYF. Filled out from reference TRBV30 and TRBJ2-5, the complete variable domain reads SQTIHQWPATLVQPVGSPLSLECTVEGTSNPNLYWYRQAAGRGLQLLFYSVGIGQISSEVPQNLSASRPQDRQFILSSKKLLLSDSGFYLCAWSVRETQYFGPGTRLLVL.

This chain connects TRBV21-1 to TRBJ2-7. TRBV21-1 is tagged as a pseudogene. The CDR3 has 13 residues. CDR3 amino acids: CASSPRLSYEQYF. The CDR3 DNA reads as TGTGCCAGCAGCCCCAGGTTGAGCTACGAGCAGTACTTC.

This clonotype is a singleton in its sample. This CDR3 is CASSETQDNYGYTF. CDR3 DNA: TGTGCCAGCAGTGAAACGCAGGATAACTATGGCTACACCTTC. The chain couples TRBV2 to TRBJ1-2, with D hard to call. The CDR3 covers 14 residues. V was pared by 2 bases and J by 1 base, with 8 bases between. Germline values: CDR1 SNHLY, CDR2 FYNNEI.

This clonotype was counted between two and nine times. This sequence joins TRBV20-1 and TRBJ2-7; 8 bases are a match to TRBD2. CDR1 and CDR2 from the germline V gene are DFQATT and SNEGSKA (reference sequence). The CDR3 covers 15 residues. Unmatched junction bases numbered 8, after V lost 3 bases and J lost 1 base. CDR3 loop: CSASPTSGGSYEQYF. The CDR3 region has the DNA TGCAGTGCTAGTCCTACTAGCGGCGGATCCTACGAGCAGTACTTC.

Comment on this clonotype: The junction differs from germline at one of its ends, possibly a read error. The genes are TRBV6-1 and TRBJ1-2; a weak D match, TRBD1 (5 bases). Germline V CDR1 and CDR2: MNHNS, SASEGT. The CDR3 contains 13 residues. CDR3: CARRDDGNYGYTF. The CDR3 region has the DNA TGTGCCCGCAGGGACGACGGAAACTATGGCTACACCTTC.

The chain combines TRBV7-2 with TRBJ1-3; TRBD1 might be the D (5 bases). Germline V lookup: CDR1 SGHTA, CDR2 FQGNSA. Trimming removed 0 bases at V and 7 bases at J, with 13 bases between. The CDR3 is 15 residues long. Here the CDR3 DNA reads TGTGCCAGCAGCTTAGCGCGGGGGTTCAGCAACACCATATATTTT. It specifies CASSLARGFSNTIYF. The full variable domain, its missing parts supplied by reference TRBV7-2 and TRBJ1-3, is GAGVSQSPSNKVTEKGKDVELRCDPISGHTALYWYRQSLGQGLEFLIYFQGNSAPDKSGLPSDRFSAERTGGSVSTLTIQRTQQEDSAVYLCASSLARGFSNTIYFGEGSWLTVV.

This clonotype was seen a few times. The chain couples TRBV7-2 to TRBJ1-4; D remains unclear. CDR1 SGHTA and CDR2 FQGNSA come from the germline V gene. The CDR3 spans 15 residues. The V end was cut by 5 bases, the J end by 0 bases, with 10 bases between. In nucleotides, the CDR3 is TGTGCCAGCAGCCAAGGCAGCTCAACTAATGAAAAACTGTTTTTT. This gives the protein CASSQGSSTNEKLFF.

The genes are TRBV29-1 and TRBJ2-5; possible D gene TRBD2, 5 bases. Germline CDR1 reads SQVTM; CDR2 reads ANQGSEA. V lost 6 bases, J lost 4 bases, and 18 bases lay in between. This CDR3 comprises 14 residues. The CDR3 DNA reads TGCAGCGTCTCCCTGATGGCGGGCGGAGAGACCCAGTACTTC. It is translated as CSVSLMAGGETQYF.

The genes are TRBV19 and TRBJ2-3, with 10 bases aligning to TRBD2. There are 15 residues in the CDR3. With 4 bases clipped from V and 7 bases from J, the junction kept 8 bases outside the gene matches. Germline-derived CDR1 and CDR2 are LNHDA and SQIVND (reference sequence). The CDR3 DNA follows: TGTGCCAGTAGTAAACCAGCGGGGGGGTCGAATACGCAGTATTTT. Translated: CASSKPAGGSNTQYF.

By share, this clonotype counts as medium-sized. The chain links TRBV6-5 to TRBJ1-1; the D is unclear. The length of the CDR3 is 12 residues. The V end was cut by 2 bases, the J end by 4 bases, with 5 bases between. Germline CDR1 reads MNHEY; CDR2 reads SVGAGI. The CDR3 DNA follows: TGTGCCAGCAGTTACGGGAGCACTGAAGCTTTCTTT. This encodes CASSYGSTEAFF.

Worth noting for this clonotype: A much larger clone differs by one base, so this may be a read error. The genes are TRBV6-5 and TRBJ1-6, with no clear D. The germline V and J ends were trimmed by 1 base and 11 bases, with 9 bases remaining between them. CDR1 is MNHEY, CDR2 SVGAGI, per germline. The CDR3 runs to 13 residues. In DNA form, the CDR3 reads TGTGCCAGCAGTTACTGGAGGAATCCACCCCTCCACTTT. This sequence encodes CASSYWRNPPLHF.

This clonotype is labeled as medium-sized. The chain joins TRBV12-3 or TRBV12-4 to TRBJ1-2; D call uncertain. The CDR3 has 14 residues. The V end lost 2 bases, the J end lost 0 bases, and 7 bases lay between the germline ends. The CDR3 is CASSLTRANYGYTF. DNA for the CDR3: TGTGCCAGCAGTTTAACCCGGGCTAACTATGGCTACACCTTC.

The chain recombines TRBV30 with TRBJ1-5, with 7 nucleotides matching TRBD1. CDR3 size: 13 residues. Trimming removed 0 bases from V and 4 bases from J; junction bases left unmatched: 0. Germline V gene sequence: CDR1 GTSNPN, CDR2 SVGIG (reference sequence). CDR3 nucleotide sequence: TGTGCCTGGAGTGTACAGGGGAATCAGCCCCAGCATTTT. This sequence encodes CAWSVQGNQPQHF.

The genes are TRBV5-1 and TRBJ1-1, with D unresolved. Looked up from germline, CDR1 is SGHRS and CDR2 is YFSETQ. Trimming left V 4 bases short and J 4 bases short, with 11 bases between. The CDR3 is made up of 13 amino acids. For the CDR3, the DNA is TGCGCCAGCAGCCCGGACGAGCGCACTGAAGCTTTCTTT. This codes for CASSPDERTEAFF.

The chain has TRBV4-1 and TRBJ1-5; no clear D gene. Trimming took 0 bases from V and 9 from J, leaving 24 bases between them. Germline V gene sequence: CDR1 MGHRA, CDR2 YSYEKL. CDR3 length: 18 residues. Here the CDR3 reads CASSQDLAPLPAVGPQHF. The CDR3 bases are TGCGCCAGCAGCCAAGATTTGGCCCCCCTACCGGCCGTGGGGCCCCAGCATTTT.

V and J are TRBV5-1 and TRBJ2-1; TRBD1 agrees at 8 bases. V lost 1 base and J lost 7; bases outside the gene matches: 7. Germline V gene lookup returns CDR1 SGHRS and CDR2 YFSETQ. The CDR3 loop spans 15 amino acids. CDR3 coding DNA: TGCGCCAGCAGCTTGTCGGCAGGGGGCTGGAATGAGCAGTTCTTC. Amino acids: CASSLSAGGWNEQFF.

This clonotype was seen a handful of times. The V gene is TRBV5-4, the J gene TRBJ2-7; TRBD2 agrees at 9 bases. The CDR3 totals 14 residues. V lost 4 bases, J lost 4 bases, and 6 bases stayed unmatched. Germline V gene sequence: CDR1 SGHNT, CDR2 YYREEE (reference sequence). The CDR3 loop is CASSTSGGRYEQYF. The CDR3 region has the DNA TGTGCCAGCAGCACCAGCGGGGGGAGATACGAGCAGTACTTC.

In its sample, this clonotype ranks as large. The chain links TRBV30 to TRBJ2-3; no definite D call. The CDR3 spans 14 residues. Trimming left V 0 bases short and J 1 base short, with 8 bases between. CDR1 GTSNPN and CDR2 SVGIG come from the germline V gene (reference sequence). CDR3 region: CAWSVRTGTDTQYF. The CDR3 region has the DNA TGTGCCTGGAGTGTACGCACGGGCACAGATACGCAGTATTTT. Combining the CDR3 with reference TRBV30 and TRBJ2-3 gives the whole variable domain SQTIHQWPATLVQPVGSPLSLECTVEGTSNPNLYWYRQAAGRGLQLLFYSVGIGQISSEVPQNLSASRPQDRQFILSSKKLLLSDSGFYLCAWSVRTGTDTQYFGPGTRLTVL.

Relative to its sample, this clonotype is large. The CDR3 sequence is CSAKTTGNQPQHF. In DNA, the CDR3 is TGCAGTGCTAAAACAACAGGGAATCAGCCCCAGCATTTT. This chain connects TRBV20-1 to TRBJ1-5, with a weak D call TRBD1 (6 bases). This CDR3 spans 13 amino acids. CDR1 DFQATT and CDR2 SNEGSKA come from the germline V gene (reference sequence). Trimming shortened V by 4 bases and J by 4 bases, and 11 bases separated the two germline ends.

By sample fraction, this clonotype is medium-sized (0.01 to 0.1%). This chain links TRBV12-3 or TRBV12-4 with TRBJ1-2; D is unresolved. The CDR3 extends over 11 amino acids. The V and J ends lost 5 bases and 13 bases respectively, with 14 bases between them. The CDR3: CASSLRPPLTF. The DNA of the CDR3 is TGTGCCAGCAGTCTCAGACCGCCCCTCACCTTC.

This clonotype showed up just a few times. The rearrangement uses TRBV6-1 and TRBJ1-2; unclear D gene. The CDR3 consists of 13 residues. V was clipped by 6 bases and J by 2 bases, with 10 bases between them. From germline, CDR1 is MNHNS and CDR2 SASEGT. The CDR3 coding sequence is TGTGCCAGCAGGGAAAGTAAAAACTATGGCTACACCTTC. As protein: CASRESKNYGYTF.